A selection of T cell receptor beta chains follows, all from one sample in a study of regulatory T cells in long-lasting Graves disease. TCRdb reprocessed the multiplex PCR reads with MiXCR, giving one entry per CDR3 protein. The table has approximately 440,000 distinct CDR3 sequences, 15% to 20% seen once. The same sample was also studied in work on T cells in Graves' hyperthyroidism and ophthalmopathy.

The sample consisted of peripheral blood mononuclear cells (PBMCs), taken at new diagnosis, from a patient treated with antithyroid drugs. The receptors stem from a man aged 40-50 years with Graves disease. Each CDR3 is given with its conserved first and last residue. D genes are given only for firm matches. Only some rows state a clone size, as once, few, many or a class for expanded clones.

-	TRBJ2-1	many	TRBV28	TGTGCCAGCAGTAACCTAGTCGGGGGCGTTGGTGAGCAGTTCTTC	CASSNLVGGVGEQFF
TRBD1	TRBJ2-7	few	TRBV14	TGTGCCAGCAGCCAAGATCTTCTTATTGGACAGGGGCCCCGCGAGCAGTACTTC	CASSQDLLIGQGPREQYF
-	TRBJ2-1	-	TRBV2	TGTGCCAGCATTCCCTCCACGAGCTCCTACAATGAGCAGTTCTTC	CASIPSTSSYNEQFF
TRBD1	TRBJ2-1	-	TRBV4-2	TGTGCCAGCAGCCAGCCAAAGCGGTCAGGGGGCTTCTACAATGAGCAGTTCTTC	CASSQPKRSGGFYNEQFF
-	TRBJ1-1	many	TRBV6-1	TGTGCCAGCCGCGGACGCACCAAGTCAGGGGTTTCGAACACTGAAGCTTTCTTT	CASRGRTKSGVSNTEAFF
TRBD1	TRBJ1-2	many	TRBV7-9	TGTGCCACCGAGACCTCCCGGGACAGCTATAACTATGGCTACACCTTC	CATETSRDSYNYGYTF
-	TRBJ2-3	-	TRBV19	TGTGCCAGTAGTAGCGTTGGCACAGATACGCAGTATTTT	CASSSVGTDTQYF
-	TRBJ2-3	-	TRBV10-3	TGTGCCATCAGTGAAATGGTAGATACGCAGTATTTT	CAISEMVDTQYF
TRBD1	TRBJ2-6	-	TRBV14	TGTGCCAGCAGTCGGACAGGCGACGTCCTGACTTTC	CASSRTGDVLTF
-	TRBJ2-1	many	TRBV2	TGTGCCAGCAGTGGATGGGGTGGTGAGCAGTTCTTC	CASSGWGGEQFF